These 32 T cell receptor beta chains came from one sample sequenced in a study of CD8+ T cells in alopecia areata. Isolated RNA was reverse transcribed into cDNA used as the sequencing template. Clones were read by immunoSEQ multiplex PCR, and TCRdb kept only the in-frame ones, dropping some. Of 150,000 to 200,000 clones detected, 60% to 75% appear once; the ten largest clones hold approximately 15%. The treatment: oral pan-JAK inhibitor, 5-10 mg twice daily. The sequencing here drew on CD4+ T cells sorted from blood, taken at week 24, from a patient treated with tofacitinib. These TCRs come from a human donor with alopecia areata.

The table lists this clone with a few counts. CDR3 loop: CASSDRQGWGGYTF. The CDR3 nucleotides are TGTGCCAGCAGCGATAGACAGGGATGGGGTGGCTACACCTTC. The J gene is TRBJ1-2, the V gene TRBV5-5; 7 nucleotides line up with TRBD1. J gave up 7 bases and V 4 bases, and 10 bases lay outside the gene matches. This CDR3 spans 14 amino acids. In germline, CDR1 is SGHKS, CDR2 YYEKEE (reference sequence).

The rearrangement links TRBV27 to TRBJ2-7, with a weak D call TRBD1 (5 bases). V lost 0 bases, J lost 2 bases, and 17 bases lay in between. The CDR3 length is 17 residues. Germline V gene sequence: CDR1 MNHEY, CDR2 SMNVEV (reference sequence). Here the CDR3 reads CASSLSLGLMGPYEQYF. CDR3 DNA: TGTGCCAGCAGTTTATCCTTGGGGCTCATGGGTCCCTACGAGCAGTACTTC.

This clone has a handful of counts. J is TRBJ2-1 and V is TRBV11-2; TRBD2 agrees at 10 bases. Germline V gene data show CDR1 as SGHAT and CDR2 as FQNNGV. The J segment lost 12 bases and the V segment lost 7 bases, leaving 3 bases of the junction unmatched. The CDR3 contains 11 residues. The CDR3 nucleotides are TGTGCCAGCAAAGCGGGGGGGAGGCAGTTCTTC. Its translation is CASKAGGRQFF.

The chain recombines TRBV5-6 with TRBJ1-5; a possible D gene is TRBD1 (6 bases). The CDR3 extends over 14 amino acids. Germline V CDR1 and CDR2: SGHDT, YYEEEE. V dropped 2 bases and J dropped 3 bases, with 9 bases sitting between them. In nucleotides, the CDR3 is TGTGCCAGCAGCTTCCCAGGGGCCAATCAGCCCCAGCATTTT. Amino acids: CASSFPGANQPQHF. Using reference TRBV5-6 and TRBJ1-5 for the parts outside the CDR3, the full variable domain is DAGVTQSPTHLIKTRGQQVTLRCSPKSGHDTVSWYQQALGQGPQFIFQYYEEEERQRGNFPDRFSGHQFPNYSSELNVNALLLGDSALYLCASSFPGANQPQHFGDGTRLSIL.

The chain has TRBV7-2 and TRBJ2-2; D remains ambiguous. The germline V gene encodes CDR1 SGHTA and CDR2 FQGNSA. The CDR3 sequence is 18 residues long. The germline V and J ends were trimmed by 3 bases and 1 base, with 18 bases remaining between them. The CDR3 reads CASSFNRFATRNTGELFF. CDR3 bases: TGTGCCAGCAGCTTCAACCGTTTCGCCACAAGGAACACCGGGGAGCTGTTTTTT.

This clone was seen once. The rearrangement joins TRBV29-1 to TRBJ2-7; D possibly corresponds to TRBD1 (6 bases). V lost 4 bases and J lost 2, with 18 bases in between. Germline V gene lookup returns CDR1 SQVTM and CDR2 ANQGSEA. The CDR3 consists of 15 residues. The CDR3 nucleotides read TGCAGCGTTGTCCCCACCGACAGGTCCGCCTACGAGCAGTACTTC. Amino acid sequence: CSVVPTDRSAYEQYF.

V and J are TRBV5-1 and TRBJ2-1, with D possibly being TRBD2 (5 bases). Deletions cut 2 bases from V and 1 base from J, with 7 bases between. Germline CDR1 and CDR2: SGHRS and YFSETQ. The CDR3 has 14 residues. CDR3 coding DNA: TGCGCCAGCAGCTTCGAGGGTTCCTACAATGAGCAGTTCTTC. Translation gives CASSFEGSYNEQFF.

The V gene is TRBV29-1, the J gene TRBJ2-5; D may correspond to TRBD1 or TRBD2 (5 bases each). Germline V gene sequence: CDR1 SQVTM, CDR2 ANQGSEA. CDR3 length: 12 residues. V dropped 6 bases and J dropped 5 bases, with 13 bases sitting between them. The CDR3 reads CSVGPGTETQYF. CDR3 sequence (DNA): TGCAGCGTGGGCCCAGGGACGGAGACCCAGTACTTC.

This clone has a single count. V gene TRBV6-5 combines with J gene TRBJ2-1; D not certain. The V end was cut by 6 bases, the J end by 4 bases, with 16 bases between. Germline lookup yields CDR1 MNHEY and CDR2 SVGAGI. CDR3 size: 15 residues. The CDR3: CASSLGQPTYNEQFF. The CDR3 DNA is TGTGCCAGCAGCCTCGGGCAGCCCACTTACAATGAGCAGTTCTTC.

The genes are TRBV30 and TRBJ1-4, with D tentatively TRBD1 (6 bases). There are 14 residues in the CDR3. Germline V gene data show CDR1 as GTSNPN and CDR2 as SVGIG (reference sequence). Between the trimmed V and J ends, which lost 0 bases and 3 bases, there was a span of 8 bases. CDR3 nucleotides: TGTGCCTGGAGTGTAGGGGGTCCTAATGAAAAACTGTTTTTT. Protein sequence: CAWSVGGPNEKLFF.

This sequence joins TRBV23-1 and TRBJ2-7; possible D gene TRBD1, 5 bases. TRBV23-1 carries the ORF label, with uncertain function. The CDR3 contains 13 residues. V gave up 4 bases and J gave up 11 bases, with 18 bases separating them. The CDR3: CASSPPKDISEYF. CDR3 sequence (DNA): TGCGCCAGCAGTCCCCCGAAGGACATATCAGAGTACTTC.

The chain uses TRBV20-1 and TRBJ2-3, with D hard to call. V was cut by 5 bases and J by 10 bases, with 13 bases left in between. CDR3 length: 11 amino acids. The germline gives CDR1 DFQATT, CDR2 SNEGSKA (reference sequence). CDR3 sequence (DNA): TGCAGTGCTCGTCGTGATTCGGCGCAGTATTTT. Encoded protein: CSARRDSAQYF.

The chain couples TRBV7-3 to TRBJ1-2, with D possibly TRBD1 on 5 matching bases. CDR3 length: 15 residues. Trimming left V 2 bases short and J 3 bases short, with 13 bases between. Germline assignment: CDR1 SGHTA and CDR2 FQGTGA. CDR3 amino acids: CASSLEAGPDYGYTF. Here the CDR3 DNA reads TGTGCCAGCAGCTTAGAGGCAGGGCCGGACTATGGCTACACCTTC. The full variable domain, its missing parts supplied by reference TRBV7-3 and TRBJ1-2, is GAGVSQTPSNKVTEKGKYVELRCDPISGHTALYWYRQSLGQGPEFLIYFQGTGAADDSGLPNDRFFAVRPEGSVSTLKIQRTERGDSAVYLCASSLEAGPDYGYTFGSGTRLTVV.

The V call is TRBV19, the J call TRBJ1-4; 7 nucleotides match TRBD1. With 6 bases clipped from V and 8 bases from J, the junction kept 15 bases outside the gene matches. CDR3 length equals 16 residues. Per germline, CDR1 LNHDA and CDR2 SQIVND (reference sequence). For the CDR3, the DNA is TGTGCCAGTAGCCCCCTCCAGGGGGGATTCGGCGAAAAACTGTTTTTT. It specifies CASSPLQGGFGEKLFF. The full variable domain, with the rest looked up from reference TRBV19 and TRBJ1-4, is DGGITQSPKYLFRKEGQNVTLSCEQNLNHDAMYWYRQDPGQGLRLIYYSQIVNDFQKGDIAEGYSVSREKKESFPLTVTSAQKNPTAFYLCASSPLQGGFGEKLFFGSGTQLSVL.

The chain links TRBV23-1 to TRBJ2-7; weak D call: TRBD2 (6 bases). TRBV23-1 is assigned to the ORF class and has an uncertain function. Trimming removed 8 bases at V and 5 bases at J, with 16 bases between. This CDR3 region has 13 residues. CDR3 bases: TGCGCCAGCCCCGGCAAAGGGAGGCACGAGCAGTACTTC. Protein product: CASPGKGRHEQYF.

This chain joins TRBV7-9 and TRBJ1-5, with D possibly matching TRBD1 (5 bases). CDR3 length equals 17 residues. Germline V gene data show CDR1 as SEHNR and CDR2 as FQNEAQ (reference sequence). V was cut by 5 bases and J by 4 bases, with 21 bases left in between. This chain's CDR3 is CASSLSRGGRTNQPQHF. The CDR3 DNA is TGTGCCAGCAGCCTCTCACGGGGGGGACGGACTAATCAGCCCCAGCATTTT. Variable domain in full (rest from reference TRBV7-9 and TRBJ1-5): DTGVSQNPRHKITKRGQNVTFRCDPISEHNRLYWYRQTLGQGPEFLTYFQNEAQLEKSRLLSDRFSAERPKGSFSTLEIQRTEQGDSAMYLCASSLSRGGRTNQPQHFGDGTRLSIL.

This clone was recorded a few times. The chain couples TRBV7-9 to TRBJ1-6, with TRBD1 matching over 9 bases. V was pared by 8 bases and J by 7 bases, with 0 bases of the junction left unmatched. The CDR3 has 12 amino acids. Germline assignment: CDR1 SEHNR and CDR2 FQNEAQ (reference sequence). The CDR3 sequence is CASGTGNSPLHF. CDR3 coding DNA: TGTGCCAGCGGGACAGGGAATTCACCCCTCCACTTT.

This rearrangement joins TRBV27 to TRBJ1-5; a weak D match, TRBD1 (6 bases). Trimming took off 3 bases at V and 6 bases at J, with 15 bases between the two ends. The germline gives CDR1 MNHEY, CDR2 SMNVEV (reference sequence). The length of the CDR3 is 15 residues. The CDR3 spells CASSLEGGVSQPQHF. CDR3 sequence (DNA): TGTGCCAGCAGTTTGGAGGGGGGAGTCAGTCAGCCCCAGCATTTT.

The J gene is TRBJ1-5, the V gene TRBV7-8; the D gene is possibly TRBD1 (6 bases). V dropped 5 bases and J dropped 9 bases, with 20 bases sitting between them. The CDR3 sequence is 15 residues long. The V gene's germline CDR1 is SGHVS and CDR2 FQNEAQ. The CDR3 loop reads CASSPAGRGRAPQHF. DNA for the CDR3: TGTGCCAGCAGCCCCGCCGGCCGGGGGCGGGCGCCCCAGCATTTT.

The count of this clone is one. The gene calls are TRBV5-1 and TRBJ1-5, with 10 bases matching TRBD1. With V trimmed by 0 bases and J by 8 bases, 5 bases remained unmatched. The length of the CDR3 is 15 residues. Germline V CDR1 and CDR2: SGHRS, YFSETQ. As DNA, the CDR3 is TGCGCCAGCAGCTTGGGGACAGGGGGAAGGGAGCCCCAGCATTTT. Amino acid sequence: CASSLGTGGREPQHF.

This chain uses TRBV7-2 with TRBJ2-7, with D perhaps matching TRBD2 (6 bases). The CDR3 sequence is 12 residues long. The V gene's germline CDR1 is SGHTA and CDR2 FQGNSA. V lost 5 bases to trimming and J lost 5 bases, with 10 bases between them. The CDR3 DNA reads TGTGCCAGCAGCCCCTGGGGGGACGAGCAGTACTTC. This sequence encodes CASSPWGDEQYF.

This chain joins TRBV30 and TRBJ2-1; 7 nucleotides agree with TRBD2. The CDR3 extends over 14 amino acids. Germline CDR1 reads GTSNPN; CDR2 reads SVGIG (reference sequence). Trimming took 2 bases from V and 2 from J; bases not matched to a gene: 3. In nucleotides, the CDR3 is TGTGCCTGGAGTTTTCTAGCGGCCTACAATGAGCAGTTCTTC. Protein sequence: CAWSFLAAYNEQFF.

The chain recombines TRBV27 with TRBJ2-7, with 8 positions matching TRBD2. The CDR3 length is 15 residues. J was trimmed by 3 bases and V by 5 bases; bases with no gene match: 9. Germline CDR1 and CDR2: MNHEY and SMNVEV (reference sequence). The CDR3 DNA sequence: TGTGCCAGCAGTCGCGGGGGGTTATCTGGCTACGAGCAGTACTTC. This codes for CASSRGGLSGYEQYF.

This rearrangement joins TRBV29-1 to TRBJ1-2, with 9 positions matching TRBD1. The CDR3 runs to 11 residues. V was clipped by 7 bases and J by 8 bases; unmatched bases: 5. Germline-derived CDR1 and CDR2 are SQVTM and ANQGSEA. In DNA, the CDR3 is TGCAGCGAGAGGACAGGGGACGGCTACACCTTC. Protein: CSERTGDGYTF.

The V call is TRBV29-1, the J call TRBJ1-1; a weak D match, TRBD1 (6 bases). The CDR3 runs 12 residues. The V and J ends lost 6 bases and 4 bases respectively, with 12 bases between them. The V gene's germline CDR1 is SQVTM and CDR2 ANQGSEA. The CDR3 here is CSVGVGGTEAFF. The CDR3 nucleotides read TGCAGCGTCGGGGTAGGGGGCACTGAAGCTTTCTTT. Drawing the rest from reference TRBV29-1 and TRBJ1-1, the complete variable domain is SAVISQKPSRDICQRGTSLTIQCQVDSQVTMMFWYRQQPGQSLTLIATANQGSEATYESGFVIDKFPISRPNLTFSTLTVSNMSPEDSSIYLCSVGVGGTEAFFGQGTRLTVV.

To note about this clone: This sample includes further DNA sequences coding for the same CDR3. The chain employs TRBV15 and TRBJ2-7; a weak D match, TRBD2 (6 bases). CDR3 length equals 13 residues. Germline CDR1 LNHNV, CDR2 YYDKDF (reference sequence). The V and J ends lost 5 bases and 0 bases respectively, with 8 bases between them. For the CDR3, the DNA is TGTGCCACCAGCCGGGACTCCTCCTACGAGCAGTACTTC. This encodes CATSRDSSYEQYF.

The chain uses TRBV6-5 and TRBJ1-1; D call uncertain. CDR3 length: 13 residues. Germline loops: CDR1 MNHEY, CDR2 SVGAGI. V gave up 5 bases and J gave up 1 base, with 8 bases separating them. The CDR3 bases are TGTGCCAGCAGTGCAGACTGGAACACTGAAGCTTTCTTT. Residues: CASSADWNTEAFF.

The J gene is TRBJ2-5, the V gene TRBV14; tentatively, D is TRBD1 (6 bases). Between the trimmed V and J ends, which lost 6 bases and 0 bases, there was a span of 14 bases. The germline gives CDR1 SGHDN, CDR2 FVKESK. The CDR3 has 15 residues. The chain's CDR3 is CASRPQDRNQETQYF. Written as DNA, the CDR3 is TGTGCCAGCAGGCCCCAGGACAGAAACCAAGAGACCCAGTACTTC.

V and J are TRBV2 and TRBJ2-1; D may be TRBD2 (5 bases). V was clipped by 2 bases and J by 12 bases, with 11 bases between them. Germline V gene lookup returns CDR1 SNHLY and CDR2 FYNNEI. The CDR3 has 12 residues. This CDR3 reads CASSELGDTQFF. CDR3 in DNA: TGTGCCAGCAGTGAACTGGGAGATACGCAGTTCTTC. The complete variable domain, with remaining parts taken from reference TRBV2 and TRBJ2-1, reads EPEVTQTPSHQVTQMGQEVILRCVPISNHLYFYWYRQILGQKVEFLVSFYNNEISEKSEIFDDQFSVERPDGSNFTLKIRSTKLEDSAMYFCASSELGDTQFFGPGTRLTVL.

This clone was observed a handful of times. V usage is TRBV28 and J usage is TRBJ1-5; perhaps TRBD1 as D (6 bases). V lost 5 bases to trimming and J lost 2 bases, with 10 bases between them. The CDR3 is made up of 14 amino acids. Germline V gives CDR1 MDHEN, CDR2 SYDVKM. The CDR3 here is CASSPGQRNQPQHF. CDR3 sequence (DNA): TGTGCCAGCAGTCCTGGACAGCGCAATCAGCCCCAGCATTTT.

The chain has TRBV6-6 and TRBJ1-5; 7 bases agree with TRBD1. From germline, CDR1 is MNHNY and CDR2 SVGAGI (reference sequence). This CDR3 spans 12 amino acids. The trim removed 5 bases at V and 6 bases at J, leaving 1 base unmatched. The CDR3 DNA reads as TGTGCCAGCAGTCAGGGGGGTCAGCCCCAGCATTTT. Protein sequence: CASSQGGQPQHF.

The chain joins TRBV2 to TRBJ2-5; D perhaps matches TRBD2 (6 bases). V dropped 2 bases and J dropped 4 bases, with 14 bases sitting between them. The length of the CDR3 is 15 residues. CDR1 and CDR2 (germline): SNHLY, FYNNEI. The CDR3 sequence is CASSERGTPGETQYF. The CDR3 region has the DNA TGTGCCAGCAGTGAACGGGGGACCCCCGGAGAGACCCAGTACTTC.